A single T cell receptor (beta chain) is shown here with its context. As yet, its antigen is unknown. The hyperthyroidism patients had a new diagnosis of under 2 months' duration and were aged 18 to 65. Germline loops: CDR1 GTSNPN, CDR2 SVGIG (reference sequence). The V segment lost 2 bases and the J segment 5 bases; nucleotides outside the gene matches: 2. This CDR3 is built from 12 residues. Amplified material comprised TCR beta CDR3 regions derived from RNA transcripts. RT-PCR with HTBI primers came first, then second-round multiplex PCR. TCRdb reanalysed the multiplex PCR reads using MiXCR and keeps one entry per CDR3 protein. The table has 900,000 to 1,200,000 distinct CDR3 sequences, about two fifths seen once. This record comes from a study of Graves' ophthalmopathy and Graves' hyperthyroidism. Study at large: If no ophthalmopathy appeared within 18 months of follow-up, hyperthyroidism was termed stable.

Study outcomes and limitations: The authors also found most expanded thyroid clonotypes above 0.001 frequency in blood.

The chain uses TRBV30 and TRBJ1-2; 7 bases are a match to TRBD1. What was sequenced was peripheral blood or thyroid tissue (not recorded which). The clonotype comes from an adult man with Graves' hyperthyroidism. The CDR3 spells CAWSMTGYGYTF. Here the CDR3 DNA reads TGTGCCTGGAGTATGACAGGGTATGGCTACACCTTC. The full variable domain, in which reference TRBV30 and TRBJ1-2 provide the parts outside the CDR3, is SQTIHQWPATLVQPVGSPLSLECTVEGTSNPNLYWYRQAAGRGLQLLFYSVGIGQISSEVPQNLSASRPQDRQFILSSKKLLLSDSGFYLCAWSMTGYGYTFGSGTRLTVV.